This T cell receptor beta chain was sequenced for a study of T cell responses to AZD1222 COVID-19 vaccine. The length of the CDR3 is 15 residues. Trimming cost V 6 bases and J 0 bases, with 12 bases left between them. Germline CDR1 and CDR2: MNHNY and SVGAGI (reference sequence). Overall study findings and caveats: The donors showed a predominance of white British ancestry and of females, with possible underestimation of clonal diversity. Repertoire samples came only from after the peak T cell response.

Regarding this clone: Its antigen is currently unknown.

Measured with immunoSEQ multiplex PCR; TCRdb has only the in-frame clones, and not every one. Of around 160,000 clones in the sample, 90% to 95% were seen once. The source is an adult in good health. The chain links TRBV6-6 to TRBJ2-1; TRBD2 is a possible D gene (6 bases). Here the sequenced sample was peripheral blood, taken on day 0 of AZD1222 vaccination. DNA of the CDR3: TGTGCCAGCAGCCCCGGGACTCTCTCCTACAATGAGCAGTTCTTC. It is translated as CASSPGTLSYNEQFF.